This is a list of T cell receptor beta chains from one sample in a study of T cells in Graves' hyperthyroidism and ophthalmopathy. TCRdb fed the multiplex PCR reads into MiXCR, producing one record per CDR3 protein. Here the sample spans around 350,000 distinct CDR3 sequences, about 15% being singletons. Source material: blood. Receptor source: a woman aged 55-70 years with Graves' ophthalmopathy. The CDR3 runs from the conserved cysteine through the conserved F or W. Each record gives: CDR3 DNA, CDR3 protein, J gene, clone size, CDR3 length, V gene, D gene. A D gene is named only where the DNA matches it firmly. Some rows mark clone size as missing; the rest say once, few, many or name a class of expanded clone.

TGCAGCGTTTACAGGGGCTCTGGAAACACCATATATTTT CSVYRGSGNTIYF TRBJ1-3 NA 13 TRBV29-1 TRBD1
TGCGCCAGCAGCCGGACAGGAAGCTCCTATAATTCACCCCTCCACTTT CASSRTGSSYNSPLHF TRBJ1-6 NA 16 TRBV5-1 TRBD1
TGCAGCGTTACACTAGCGGAATCCTACAATGAGCAGTTCTTC CSVTLAESYNEQFF TRBJ2-1 NA 14 TRBV29-1 TRBD2
TGTGCCAGTAGCGACCAGGGGGGCCAAGAGACCCAGTACTTC CASSDQGGQETQYF TRBJ2-5 few 14 TRBV19 NA
TGTGCCAGCAGCTACCGACGGGGGACCCCAAGCGGCCCCCTGTCCAAAAACATTCAGTACTTC CASSYRRGTPSGPLSKNIQYF TRBJ2-4 NA 21 TRBV11-1 NA
TGTGCCAGCAGCCAGAGCTCTGGAAACACCATATATTTT CASSQSSGNTIYF TRBJ1-3 many 13 TRBV11-3 NA
TGTGCCAGCAGCTTGGCTAGCGGGAGAGTCGATACGCAGTATTTT CASSLASGRVDTQYF TRBJ2-3 many 15 TRBV7-2 TRBD2
TGTGCCAGCTCACCAGACTCAGACCAGCCCCAGCATTTT CASSPDSDQPQHF TRBJ1-5 many 13 TRBV18 NA
TGTGCCAGCAGAATGACAGGGAAAGTTGAAAAACTGTTTTTT CASRMTGKVEKLFF TRBJ1-4 NA 14 TRBV6-1 TRBD1
TGCAGCACAAGGACAGGGATCGAGCAGTACTTC CSTRTGIEQYF TRBJ2-7 NA 11 TRBV29-1 TRBD1
TGTGCCAGCAGCGGTAGGGCGGGACTAGTGGTACATGAGGCATCCGAGCAGTACTTC CASSGRAGLVVHEASEQYF TRBJ2-7 NA 19 TRBV11-2 TRBD2
TGTGCCAGCAGCCGTCGGGAGGCCGGCACTGGAGCTTTCTTT CASSRREAGTGAFF TRBJ1-1 NA 14 TRBV4-2 NA
TGTGCCAGCAGTGTTGGACAGGGGAGGGGGGAGCAGTACTTC CASSVGQGRGEQYF TRBJ2-7 NA 14 TRBV2 TRBD1
TGCAGCGTTACCAGGGGTTCTAACTATGGCTACACCTTC CSVTRGSNYGYTF TRBJ1-2 NA 13 TRBV29-1 NA
TGTGCCAGCAGCTTACTTTTGGGACAAATTAATTCACCCCTCCACTTT CASSLLLGQINSPLHF TRBJ1-6 NA 16 TRBV13 NA
TGTGCCAGCAGCATTCAGGGGGCGCAAACAGATACGCAGTATTTT CASSIQGAQTDTQYF TRBJ2-3 many 15 TRBV7-9 TRBD1
TGTGCCAGCAGCGCGGACAGGGGGCGAACTGAAGCTTTCTTT CASSADRGRTEAFF TRBJ1-1 many 14 TRBV11-2 TRBD1
TGTGCCAGCAGTGAAGGGACAGGGCAGGAAGGCTACACCTTC CASSEGTGQEGYTF TRBJ1-2 many 14 TRBV2 TRBD1
TGTGCCAGCAGCCCCCCGGGACTATCGAACACCGGGGAGCTGTTTTTT CASSPPGLSNTGELFF TRBJ2-2 many 16 TRBV3-1 TRBD2
TGTGCCAGCACCCTCCTCCAGGGTTACGAGCAGTACTTC CASTLLQGYEQYF TRBJ2-7 few 13 TRBV7-9 NA
TGTGCCAGCAGCTTAGGCGGGACAGGGTCAGATACGCAGTATTTT CASSLGGTGSDTQYF TRBJ2-3 many 15 TRBV11-2 TRBD1
TGTGCCAGCAGTTTATCCATCAATCAGCCCCAGCATTTT CASSLSINQPQHF TRBJ1-5 many 13 TRBV27 NA
TGTGCCAGCAGCCCGGGAGACAATGAGCAGTTCTTC CASSPGDNEQFF TRBJ2-1 many 12 TRBV9 NA
TGTGCCAGCAGGGCTGACTATCCCTACAATGAGCAGTTCTTC CASRADYPYNEQFF TRBJ2-1 many 14 TRBV27 NA
TGTGCCATCAGTGAGCAAGGGGGGCTCGCCTACAATGAGCAGTTCTTC CAISEQGGLAYNEQFF TRBJ2-1 many 16 TRBV10-3 NA
TGTGCCAGCAGAAACGACCGGGACACCAATGAGCAGTTCTTC CASRNDRDTNEQFF TRBJ2-1 NA 14 TRBV28 NA
TGTGCCAGCAGTTACTCTAGCGGGACCTACGAGCAGTACTTC CASSYSSGTYEQYF TRBJ2-7 few 14 TRBV6-6 TRBD2
TGTGCCAGCAGCCAAGGGGGGCTAGCGGGAAGGTCCGGGGCCAACGTCCTGACTTTC CASSQGGLAGRSGANVLTF TRBJ2-6 few 19 TRBV3-1 TRBD2
TGTGCCAGCAGGGAGGGCGGGAGGGCAACAGATACGCAGTATTTT CASREGGRATDTQYF TRBJ2-3 few 15 TRBV12-3/TRBV12-4 TRBD2
TGTGCCAGCAGCTTGGAATTCGGTAGCGGGAGCTACGAGCAGTACTTC CASSLEFGSGSYEQYF TRBJ2-7 NA 16 TRBV7-9 TRBD2
TGTGCCAGCAGCTTGATGGACGCACCTAATGAAAAACTGTTTTTT CASSLMDAPNEKLFF TRBJ1-4 NA 15 TRBV7-9 NA
TGTGCCAGCAGTACCTGGACTAGTGTGCACACCGGGGAGCTGTTTTTT CASSTWTSVHTGELFF TRBJ2-2 NA 16 TRBV27 TRBD2
TGTGCCAGCAGCTTTACAGCCGGGGAGCAGTACTTC CASSFTAGEQYF TRBJ2-7 many 12 TRBV11-2 NA
TGTGCCAGCCGCCCGAGGCAGGAATCCTACAATGAGCAGTTCTTC CASRPRQESYNEQFF TRBJ2-1 many 15 TRBV5-5 NA
TGTGCCAGCAGCTTAGGGACCTCAGTTCAGCATTCACCCCTCCACTTT CASSLGTSVQHSPLHF TRBJ1-6 many 16 TRBV11-2 NA
TGTGCCAGCAATGTACCGGGACAGGGGAGGGAGACCCAGTACTTC CASNVPGQGRETQYF TRBJ2-5 many 15 TRBV2 TRBD1
TGCGCCAGCAGCCAAGAACTAGCACCCGAGCAGTTCTTC CASSQELAPEQFF TRBJ2-1 few 13 TRBV4-1 NA
TGTGCCAGTAGTCCCCGGACAGAAAATGAAAAACTGTTTTTT CASSPRTENEKLFF TRBJ1-4 few 14 TRBV19 NA
TGCAGCGTTGAAGATCGCGGATCAGGATCCTACGAGCAGTACTTC CSVEDRGSGSYEQYF TRBJ2-7 few 15 TRBV29-1 NA
TGTGCCAGCAGTCAGCGAGGCCGCCGCCAAGAGACCCAGTACTTC CASSQRGRRQETQYF TRBJ2-5 NA 15 TRBV3-1 NA
TGTGCCAGCAGCCAAGATAGAACTAGCAGCACAGATACGCAGTATTTT CASSQDRTSSTDTQYF TRBJ2-3 many 16 TRBV4-2 NA
TGCGCCAGCAGCTTGCTGCAGGGGCAAGAGACCCAGTACTTC CASSLLQGQETQYF TRBJ2-5 NA 14 TRBV5-1 NA
TGTGCCTCAGCCGCGCGGGGTAACACCGGGGAGCTGTTTTTT CASAARGNTGELFF TRBJ2-2 many 14 TRBV2 NA
TGTGCCATCAGTGAGTTCAGAGGGCTCCCGACAGATACGCAGTATTTT CAISEFRGLPTDTQYF TRBJ2-3 NA 16 TRBV10-3 NA
TGCAGCGTGAAGGGACAGCACACCGGGGAGCTGTTTTTT CSVKGQHTGELFF TRBJ2-2 many 13 TRBV29-1 TRBD1
TGCGCCAGCAGCTTGCTGGACGGAACCTACGAGCAGTACTTC CASSLLDGTYEQYF TRBJ2-7 few 14 TRBV5-1 NA
TGTGCCTGGAGACCCCCGCAGGGAAGCTATGGCTACACCTTC CAWRPPQGSYGYTF TRBJ1-2 many 14 TRBV30 NA
TGCAGCGTTGTGAAGGTTGGGGGCACCGGGGAGCTGTTTTTT CSVVKVGGTGELFF TRBJ2-2 few 14 TRBV29-1 NA
TGTGCCAGTAGTCCCGGGACAGGGGTTCAGCAGTACTTC CASSPGTGVQQYF TRBJ2-7 few 13 TRBV19 TRBD1
TGTGCCGGCATGTCGACAGGCGGGAATCAGCCCCAGCATTTT CAGMSTGGNQPQHF TRBJ1-5 NA 14 TRBV2 NA
TGTGCCAGCAGCCCCGGGACAGGGAGCTCCTACGAGCAGTACTTC CASSPGTGSSYEQYF TRBJ2-7 NA 15 TRBV3-1 TRBD1
TGTGCCAGCAGCTTGGGCATCAGCAATCAGCCCCAGCATTTT CASSLGISNQPQHF TRBJ1-5 few 14 TRBV5-6 NA
TGCGCCAGCAGCTTGCGGACTAGTGGCACAGATACGCAGTATTTT CASSLRTSGTDTQYF TRBJ2-3 many 15 TRBV5-1 TRBD2
TGTGCCACCAGCTCGACTTTCGGACTTACAGATACGCAGTATTTT CATSSTFGLTDTQYF TRBJ2-3 many 15 TRBV15 NA
TGCAGTGCTAGAGATCTCTATAGGACTAGCGGGAGAGCAGACGAGCAGTACTTC CSARDLYRTSGRADEQYF TRBJ2-7 NA 18 TRBV20-1 TRBD2
TGCAGTGCAAACCACAGGGAGGATCAGCCCCAGCATTTT CSANHREDQPQHF TRBJ1-5 few 13 TRBV20-1 NA
TGCGCCAGCAGCCAAAAGGACCTACTCTCTGGAAACACCATATATTTT CASSQKDLLSGNTIYF TRBJ1-3 few 16 TRBV4-1 NA
TGTGCCAGCTCACCACGGAGTGAGACCCAGTACTTC CASSPRSETQYF TRBJ2-5 many 12 TRBV18 NA
TGCGCCAGCAGTCCGGGACCCTCCTGGGATGAGCAGTTCTTC CASSPGPSWDEQFF TRBJ2-1 many 14 TRBV10-1 NA
TGTGCCAGCAGCTTAGGTAGTGGGATGGACGAGCAGTACTTC CASSLGSGMDEQYF TRBJ2-7 many 14 TRBV11-2 NA